Below are 20 T cell receptor beta chains sequenced from a single sample in a study of T cells in Graves' hyperthyroidism and ophthalmopathy. It was RNA transcripts that yielded the amplified TCR beta CDR3 regions. Initially, a first-round RT-PCR of the TCR CDR3 employed the HTBI primer set. Using its own MiXCR run on the multiplex PCR reads, TCRdb lists one record per CDR3 protein. The sample records approximately 700,000 distinct CDR3 sequences, 15% to 20% being singletons. Sequences were obtained from blood. These receptors originate from a man aged 18 to 35 with Graves' hyperthyroidism.

This clonotype occurred a few times. The J gene is TRBJ2-2, the V gene TRBV30, with D perhaps given as TRBD1 or TRBD2 (5 bases each). The V gene lost 4 bases and the J gene lost 4 bases, with 7 bases spanning the gap. Per the germline V gene, CDR1 is GTSNPN and CDR2 is SVGIG (reference sequence). The CDR3 spans 12 residues. The CDR3 here is CAWTGSTGELFF. The CDR3 DNA follows: TGTGCCTGGACAGGGAGCACCGGGGAGCTGTTTTTT.

This clonotype came up many times. V gene TRBV6-5 combines with J gene TRBJ2-1, with 14 positions matching TRBD2. The V and J ends lost 0 bases and 0 bases, in that order; junction bases with no gene match: 4. The CDR3 spans 19 residues. The germline V gene encodes CDR1 MNHEY and CDR2 SVGAGI. The chain's CDR3 is CASSYSGTSGRSSYNEQFF. The CDR3 coding sequence is TGTGCCAGCAGTTACTCGGGGACTAGCGGGAGAAGCTCCTACAATGAGCAGTTCTTC.

The V gene is TRBV6-1, the J gene TRBJ1-2; D remains unclear. CDR1 and CDR2 from the germline V gene are MNHNS and SASEGT. The CDR3 sequence is 12 residues long. V was trimmed by 6 bases and J by 5 bases, leaving 10 bases between them. The CDR3 region has the DNA TGTGCCAGCAGAGTAAAGGAGTATGGCTACACCTTC. As protein: CASRVKEYGYTF.

This clonotype came up many times. The CDR3 sequence: CASSAPGDGAFF. CDR3 in DNA: TGTGCCAGCAGCGCTCCGGGAGATGGAGCTTTCTTT. This chain connects TRBV12-3 or TRBV12-4 to TRBJ1-1; D uncertain. V was cut by 6 bases and J by 10 bases, with 15 bases left in between. This CDR3 is 12 amino acids long.

This clonotype was found many times. This chain joins TRBV7-2 and TRBJ2-7; D remains unclear. The germline V gene has CDR1 SGHTA and CDR2 FQGNSA. Between the trimmed V and J ends, which lost 5 bases and 5 bases, there was a span of 16 bases. The CDR3 is made up of 14 amino acids. The CDR3 DNA follows: TGTGCCAGCAGCCCCCGCCGTTCGCTAGACGAGCAGTACTTC. Translated: CASSPRRSLDEQYF.

This rearrangement joins TRBV27 to TRBJ2-3, with TRBD2 matching 7 bases. V shed 2 bases, J shed 2 bases, and the junction held 10 bases outside the gene matches. From germline, CDR1 is MNHEY and CDR2 SMNVEV (reference sequence). The CDR3 extends over 17 amino acids. The CDR3 DNA reads as TGTGCCAGCAGTTTAATGTCTAGCGGCGACTTCACAGATACGCAGTATTTT. The encoded protein is CASSLMSSGDFTDTQYF.

This clonotype came up a few times. The genes are TRBV20-1 and TRBJ1-2; possible D gene TRBD1, 5 bases. V lost 1 base to trimming and J lost 2 bases, with 11 bases between them. CDR3 length: 14 amino acids. The germline V gene encodes CDR1 DFQATT and CDR2 SNEGSKA (reference sequence). The chain's CDR3 is CSARVTGTNYGYTF. CDR3 bases: TGCAGTGCTAGAGTCACCGGGACGAACTATGGCTACACCTTC.

The sample holds many counts of this clonotype. The gene calls are TRBV7-3 and TRBJ2-1; possible D gene TRBD2, 6 bases. V was cut by 3 bases and J by 6 bases, with 12 bases left in between. The V gene's germline CDR1 is SGHTA and CDR2 FQGTGA. The CDR3 contains 14 residues. CDR3 DNA sequence: TGTGCCAGCAGCTTTCGGGGGAGCTTCAATGAGCAGTTCTTC. Translating gives CASSFRGSFNEQFF.

The rearrangement links TRBV6-5 to TRBJ1-3; 11 bases agree with TRBD1. The CDR3 is 18 residues long. The J segment lost 0 bases and the V segment lost 2 bases, leaving 6 bases of the junction unmatched. Germline V gene lookup returns CDR1 MNHEY and CDR2 SVGAGI. The CDR3 DNA reads TGTGCCAGCAGTTACCTAGGACAGGGGGCGGTCTCTGGAAACACCATATATTTT. Its protein is CASSYLGQGAVSGNTIYF.

The V and J genes are TRBV2 and TRBJ2-1; D is undetermined. The CDR3 is 13 amino acids. Germline CDR1 is SNHLY and CDR2 is FYNNEI. V dropped 7 bases and J dropped 8 bases, with 15 bases sitting between them. CDR3 DNA: TGTGCCAGCACGAATAGGAGTTACTATGAGCAGTTCTTC. Its protein is CASTNRSYYEQFF.

This clonotype was seen many times. The V and J genes are TRBV11-1 and TRBJ2-1, with D perhaps TRBD2 (6 bases). Trimming pared 5 bases from V and 2 bases from J, leaving 16 bases between. The CDR3 length is 16 residues. Germline assignment: CDR1 SGHAT and CDR2 FQDESV (reference sequence). CDR3 sequence: CASSSSGPGTYNEQFF. CDR3 nucleotides: TGTGCCAGCAGCAGTAGCGGCCCCGGGACCTACAATGAGCAGTTCTTC.

This clonotype has a count of ten or more. The chain couples TRBV3-1 to TRBJ2-7, with TRBD1 matching 9 bases. From germline, CDR1 is LGHDT and CDR2 YNNKEL (reference sequence). The CDR3 extends over 14 amino acids. The V and J ends lost 3 bases and 6 bases, in that order; junction bases with no gene match: 6. The CDR3 protein is CASSQPATGGEQYF. The DNA for the CDR3 is TGTGCCAGCAGCCAGCCCGCGACAGGGGGCGAGCAGTACTTC.

This clonotype has at least ten counts. The CDR3: CASSLLTEDTQYF. The CDR3 DNA reads as TGTGCCAGCAGTTTACTGACAGAAGATACGCAGTATTTT. This chain links TRBV28 with TRBJ2-3, with TRBD1 as a possible D gene (5 bases). Germline values: CDR1 MDHEN, CDR2 SYDVKM. The V end was cut by 2 bases, the J end by 5 bases, with 8 bases between. The CDR3 contains 13 residues. The whole variable domain, filled in from reference TRBV28 and TRBJ2-3, reads DVKVTQSSRYLVKRTGEKVFLECVQDMDHENMFWYRQDPGLGLRLIYFSYDVKMKEKGDIPEGYSVSREKKERFSLILESASTNQTSMYLCASSLLTEDTQYFGPGTRLTVL.

This clonotype was recorded at least ten times. The V and J genes are TRBV18 and TRBJ2-7; D uncertain. The germline V gene encodes CDR1 KGHSH and CDR2 LQKENI. The CDR3 totals 14 residues. V was shortened by 1 base and J by 2 bases, with 9 bases between the two germline ends. CDR3 amino acids: CASSPQGLTYEQYF. The CDR3 DNA is TGTGCCAGCTCACCACAGGGTCTTACCTACGAGCAGTACTTC.

At least ten counts were recorded for this clonotype. J is TRBJ1-2 and V is TRBV12-5; D is unresolved. Per germline, CDR1 LGHNT and CDR2 FRNRAP. V lost 6 bases, J lost 7 bases, and 9 bases lay in between. This CDR3 is built from 11 residues. Here the CDR3 reads CASGLAGGYTF. In DNA, the CDR3 is TGTGCTAGTGGCCTGGCGGGTGGCTACACCTTC.

Concerning this clonotype: A read error may account for a junction end that differs from germline. The chain joins TRBV20-1 to TRBJ2-1; the match to TRBD2 covers 7 bases. Germline CDR1 DFQATT, CDR2 SNEGSKA (reference sequence). This CDR3 is 14 amino acids long. As DNA, the CDR3 is TGCAGTGCCAGGACCTCTGGGGAGGGAAATGAGCAGCTCTTC. It codes for CSARTSGEGNEQLF.

Written as DNA, the CDR3 is TGTGCCAGTAGGGGTTCAGGGGCGCCAAATCAGCCCCAGCATTTT. The encoded protein is CASRGSGAPNQPQHF. The genes are TRBV19 and TRBJ1-5; tentatively, D is TRBD1 (6 bases). V was clipped by 6 bases and J by 4 bases, with 16 bases between them. Germline V gene sequence: CDR1 LNHDA, CDR2 SQIVND (reference sequence). This CDR3 contains 15 residues.

To note about this clonotype: One end of the junction is discordant with germline, which a read error may explain. This chain links TRBV27 with TRBJ2-7, with D perhaps TRBD2 (6 bases). Germline V lookup: CDR1 MNHEY, CDR2 SMNVEV (reference sequence). The CDR3 contains 14 residues. The CDR3 protein is CACSLTGVAYEQYF. The CDR3 DNA follows: TGTGCCTGCAGTTTGACGGGAGTGGCCTACGAGCAGTACTTC.

The V call is TRBV9, the J call TRBJ1-5; 7 bases map to TRBD1. Germline assignment: CDR1 SGDLS and CDR2 YYNGEE. After removal of 2 bases from V and 0 bases from J, the junction contained 8 bases not matched to a gene. The CDR3 is 17 amino acids. CDR3 protein: CASSVPTTGDSNQPQHF. The CDR3 bases are TGTGCCAGCAGCGTCCCGACAACAGGGGATAGCAATCAGCCCCAGCATTTT.

J is TRBJ2-1 and V is TRBV18; TRBD2 aligns across 11 bases. Germline CDR1 and CDR2: KGHSH and LQKENI. Trimming removed 0 bases from V and 5 bases from J; junction bases left unmatched: 3. This CDR3 spans 16 amino acids. The CDR3 DNA reads TGTGCCAGCTCACCACCGCTAGCGGGAGGCAACAATGAGCAGTTCTTC. This codes for CASSPPLAGGNNEQFF.